The rows below give T cell receptor beta chains drawn from one sample of a study of cytomegalovirus exposure and HLA in healthy donors. Using immunoSEQ multiplex PCR, the repertoire was profiled, and TCRdb retains in-frame clones only, with some absent. The repertoire holds 95,000 to 150,000 clones, with 77% as singletons. Sequenced material: PBMCs. These TCRs come from a woman between 40 and 50 years old in good health and CMV-seropositive. CDR3s include the opening cysteine and the closing phenylalanine or tryptophan. The D gene is left open where the match is weak. Expanded clones get a size class; other rows say once, few or many, or leave the size out.

cdr3_length j_call v_call clone_size d_call cdr3_nt cdr3_aa
17 TRBJ1-3 TRBV2 - TRBD1 TGTGCCAGCGGGGGGACAGGGGGGCCGAGCTCTGGAAACACCATATATTTT CASGGTGGPSSGNTIYF
14 TRBJ2-7 TRBV7-3 - - TGTGCCAGCAGCTTAACGGGGGCAGGGGGGGAGCAGTACTTC CASSLTGAGGEQYF
16 TRBJ2-7 TRBV27 few TRBD2 TGTGCCAGCAGTCCCTTAATAAGCGGGAGGTCCGGCGAGCAGTACTTC CASSPLISGRSGEQYF
16 TRBJ2-2 TRBV19 - - TGTGCCAGTCGGGAGGGGGCGGGCACGAACACCGGGGAGCTGTTTTTT CASREGAGTNTGELFF
15 TRBJ2-2 TRBV19 few TRBD2 TGTGCCAGTAGTATAGAGGTAGCGGGCACCGGGGAGCTGTTTTTT CASSIEVAGTGELFF
16 TRBJ2-7 TRBV5-1 - TRBD1 TGCGCCAGCAGCTTGGACCTCCGGGACAGGGTGGACGAGCAGTACTTC CASSLDLRDRVDEQYF
14 TRBJ1-4 TRBV28 - - TGTGCCAGCAGGGTAGACAGGACTCGTGAAAAACTGTTTTTT CASRVDRTREKLFF
14 TRBJ1-1 TRBV5-1 - - TGCGCCAGCAGCCTTCGGGGGGACGGCACTGAAGCTTTCTTT CASSLRGDGTEAFF
14 TRBJ1-2 TRBV6-5 few TRBD1 TGTGCCAGCATCCCGGGACAGGGGAACTATGGCTACACCTTC CASIPGQGNYGYTF
13 TRBJ1-2 TRBV28 - - TGTGCCAGCAGTTGGGCAGCAAATTATGGCTACACCTTC CASSWAANYGYTF
13 TRBJ2-1 TRBV7-2 - - TGTGCCAGCAGCTTACAGCGGTTCAATGAGCAGTTCTTC CASSLQRFNEQFF
15 TRBJ2-2 TRBV6-6 - TRBD2 TGTGCCAGCAGCCTCGGACTAGCGGGGACCGGGGAGCTGTTTTTT CASSLGLAGTGELFF
12 TRBJ2-7 TRBV28 - TRBD1 TGTGCCAGTACAGGGGGCTCCTACGAGCAGTACTTC CASTGGSYEQYF
14 TRBJ2-5 TRBV9 - - TGTGCCAGCAGCGTAGGAGGGCTCGGAGAGACCCAGTACTTC CASSVGGLGETQYF
14 TRBJ2-7 TRBV7-8 - TRBD2 TGTGCCAGCAGCTTACGGGCTAGCGGGTACGAGCAGTGCTTC CASSLRASGYEQCF
14 TRBJ2-2 TRBV2 - - TGTGCCAGCAGTGAAGGGCAGTACACCGGGGAGCTGTTTTTT CASSEGQYTGELFF
15 TRBJ2-4 TRBV10-1 - - TGCGCCAGCAGTCGAGAGCGGGCCGGGATCGGGATTCAGTACTTC CASSRERAGIGIQYF
13 TRBJ2-7 TRBV7-6 - - TGTGCCAGCAGCTTCGGTAGCTCCTACGAGCAGTACTTC CASSFGSSYEQYF
13 TRBJ2-4 TRBV6-5 once - TGTGCCAGCAGTCCCCCGGCCAAAAACATTCAGTACTTC CASSPPAKNIQYF
15 TRBJ1-5 TRBV6-1 - - TGTGCCAGCAGCGAACTTGGACAGTCCAATCAGCCCCAGCATTTT CASSELGQSNQPQHF
16 TRBJ2-7 TRBV7-3 once - TGTGCCAGCAGCTTAGGCGGCGGCGGTACTCCCTACGAGCAGTACTTC CASSLGGGGTPYEQYF
15 TRBJ2-2 TRBV7-8 - - TGTGCCAGCAGCCAGACTGGGGCTAGCACCGGGGAGCTGTTTTTT CASSQTGASTGELFF
14 TRBJ2-7 TRBV6-5 - - TGTGCCAGCAGTCTCAGCCCCGGGTCCTACGAGCAGTACTTC CASSLSPGSYEQYF
15 TRBJ1-1 TRBV5-1 few - TGCGCCAGCAGCTTGGGGAGCACGCTGAACACTGAAGCTTTCTTT CASSLGSTLNTEAFF
16 TRBJ2-2 TRBV7-3 once - TGTGCCAGCAGCCCCCTTGGACAGCGGAACACCGGGGAGCTGTTTTTT CASSPLGQRNTGELFF
15 TRBJ2-7 TRBV28 few TRBD2 TGTGCCAGCAGTGTAAGGCTAGCGGGGATCAACGAGCAGTACTTC CASSVRLAGINEQYF
16 TRBJ2-3 TRBV19 - TRBD1 TGTGCCAGTAGTTTTACTACAGGGGTGACCACAGATACGCAGTATTTT CASSFTTGVTTDTQYF
17 TRBJ1-1 TRBV7-7 - TRBD1 TGTGCCAGCAGCCCATTCACTCCCGGGACAGGGGTAGGTGAAGCTTTCTTT CASSPFTPGTGVGEAFF
13 TRBJ1-2 TRBV2 - TRBD1 TGTGCCAGCAGGATAGGGACAGTCTATGGCTACACCTTC CASRIGTVYGYTF
14 TRBJ2-1 TRBV7-8 - TRBD1 TGTGCCAGCAGCACGGACAGGGTGTTGAATGAGCAGTTCTTC CASSTDRVLNEQFF
14 TRBJ2-7 TRBV5-5 - TRBD1 TGTGCCAGCAGAGCGGGACAGGGGGCAGGCGAGCAGTACTTC CASRAGQGAGEQYF
12 TRBJ2-1 TRBV5-1 - - TGCGCCAGCAGCTTGACTCTTACTGAGCAGTTCTTC CASSLTLTEQFF
14 TRBJ2-7 TRBV7-9 once TRBD2 TGTGCCAGCAGCCCTGAAGCGGGGAACTACGAGCAGTACTTC CASSPEAGNYEQYF
17 TRBJ2-7 TRBV4-2 - - TGTGCCAGCAGCCAAGGGGCAGGACAGCTCCTCTCCTACGAGCAGTACTTC CASSQGAGQLLSYEQYF
21 TRBJ2-2 TRBV4-1 - TRBD2 TGCGCCAGCAGCCAAGTCAGGTTGGGACTAGCGGGCGGGGAGAGGACCGGGGAGCTGTTTTTT CASSQVRLGLAGGERTGELFF
16 TRBJ1-4 TRBV30 - - TGTGCCTGGAGTACCCCGCCCAGGGGCGTGGGTGAAAAACTGTTTTTT CAWSTPPRGVGEKLFF
14 TRBJ2-3 TRBV19 - TRBD1 TGTGCCAGTAACCCGGGACAGGGGGTGGATACGCAGTATTTT CASNPGQGVDTQYF
14 TRBJ2-2 TRBV19 - - TGTGCCAGTAGGGGGACAATGAACACCGGGGAGCTGTTTTTT CASRGTMNTGELFF
14 TRBJ2-2 TRBV7-9 few - TGTGCCAGCGGAGGATTCCCCCACACCGGGGAGCTGTTTTTT CASGGFPHTGELFF
13 TRBJ2-1 TRBV4-1 once TRBD2 TGCGCCAGCCGTCTAGCGGGAGTCAATGAGCAGTTCTTC CASRLAGVNEQFF
14 TRBJ1-5 TRBV2 - - TGTGCCAGCAGTGTCTACGGTTTCAATCAGCCCCAGCATTTT CASSVYGFNQPQHF
14 TRBJ1-5 TRBV19 - - TGTGCCACCTCCCAGGACCGGGGAGAGGTGCCCCAGCATTTT CATSQDRGEVPQHF
14 TRBJ1-5 TRBV28 - - TGTGCCAGCAGCCGAGGCGGGAGCAATCAGCCCCAGCATTTT CASSRGGSNQPQHF
13 TRBJ2-1 TRBV29-1 - - TGCAGCGTTGGGGGGCGCTCCTACAATGAGCAGTTCTTC CSVGGRSYNEQFF
14 TRBJ2-7 TRBV28 - - TGTGCCAGCAGCCCGACAGGTCCTTCCTACGAGCAGTACTTC CASSPTGPSYEQYF
15 TRBJ1-3 TRBV10-3 - - TGTGCCATCAGTGAAGGGGGGGCTGGTGGAAACACCATATATTTT CAISEGGAGGNTIYF
15 TRBJ2-7 TRBV30 - TRBD1 TGTGCCTGGAGTTTAGGGACAGGACTCTCCTACGAGCAGTACTTC CAWSLGTGLSYEQYF
16 TRBJ2-2 TRBV5-5 - - TGTGCCAGCAGCTTAGGCCAGGGGTCGAACACCGGGGAGCTGTTTTTT CASSLGQGSNTGELFF
15 TRBJ2-5 TRBV19 - TRBD2 TGTGCCAGTAGTATGACTAGCGGGAGTGGAGAGACCCAGTACTTC CASSMTSGSGETQYF
13 TRBJ1-1 TRBV5-6 - - TGTGCCAGCAGCTCCGCCCCGGGCACTGAAGCTTTCTTT CASSSAPGTEAFF